A selection of T cell receptor beta chains follows, all from one sample in a study of beta chain features in type 1 diabetes. Measured with immunoSEQ multiplex PCR; TCRdb has only the in-frame clones, and not every one. Of some 500,000 clones in the sample, about 10% are singletons; the top ten hold approximately 0.05%. Sample: naive CD4+ T cells from blood. The source of these receptors is a woman younger than 30 in good health. Each CDR3 is given with its conserved first and last residue. The D gene is left open where the match is weak. Clone size is given for some rows only: seen once, a few or many times, or a class if the clone is expanded.

j_call d_call clone_size v_call cdr3_aa cdr3_nt
TRBJ2-3 NA NA TRBV11-3 CASSPSTDTQYF TGTGCCAGCAGCCCTAGCACAGATACGCAGTATTTT
TRBJ2-3 TRBD1 NA TRBV2 CASIRDSSTDTQYF TGTGCCAGCATAAGGGACAGTAGTACCGATACGCAGTATTTT
TRBJ2-4 NA NA TRBV18 CASSPSENIQYF TGTGCCAGCTCACCGTCCGAAAACATTCAGTACTTC
TRBJ2-4 NA few TRBV2 CASSEVQPRTNIQYF TGTGCCAGCAGTGAGGTACAACCCCGAACGAACATTCAGTACTTC
TRBJ2-5 NA NA TRBV20-1 CSALLRETQYF TGCAGTGCCCTTCTACGGGAGACCCAGTACTTC
TRBJ2-2 NA NA TRBV9 CASSVLENTGELFF TGTGCCAGCAGCGTATTGGAGAACACCGGGGAGCTGTTTTTT
TRBJ1-1 TRBD1 NA TRBV5-8 CASSSGQALMNTEAFF TGTGCCAGCAGCTCGGGACAGGCTCTTATGAACACTGAAGCTTTCTTT
TRBJ1-3 NA NA TRBV29-1 CSVLVGRNTIYF TGCAGCGTTTTAGTAGGGAGAAACACCATATATTTT
TRBJ2-7 TRBD1 few TRBV30 CAWTADRRSYEQYF TGTGCCTGGACCGCGGACAGGCGCTCCTACGAGCAGTACTTC
TRBJ2-5 NA NA TRBV10-3 CATARGAQETQYF TGTGCCACTGCCAGGGGGGCCCAAGAGACCCAGTACTTC
TRBJ2-5 NA few TRBV7-6 CASSLVGSGETQYF TGTGCCAGCAGCTTAGTTGGTAGCGGTGAGACCCAGTACTTC
TRBJ2-6 NA few TRBV27 CASSLGGGGANVLTF TGTGCCAGCAGTTTAGGGGGCGGTGGGGCCAACGTCCTGACTTTC
TRBJ2-3 TRBD2 NA TRBV6-4 CASRSGGGDTQYF TGTGCCAGCAGAAGCGGGGGAGGAGATACGCAGTATTTT
TRBJ2-3 NA NA TRBV7-9 CASSSQGYDTQYF TGTGCCAGCAGCTCACAGGGTTATGATACGCAGTATTTT
TRBJ2-1 TRBD2 many TRBV7-2 CASRTSGYDNEQFF TGTGCCAGCCGGACTAGCGGGTATGACAATGAGCAGTTCTTC
TRBJ1-3 NA few TRBV6-6 CASSHGTLEGNTIYF TGTGCCAGCAGTCACGGGACACTGGAAGGAAACACCATATATTTT
TRBJ2-5 NA few TRBV7-2 CASSSNLPDRRYF TGTGCCAGCAGCTCTAATTTGCCGGACAGAAGGTACTTC
TRBJ2-1 NA NA TRBV4-2 CASSQLGGTLGMDEQFF TGTGCCAGCAGCCAACTAGGGGGGACCCTCGGGATGGATGAGCAGTTCTTC
TRBJ2-3 TRBD1 NA TRBV6-1 CASSTRGQADTQYF TGTGCCAGCAGTACCAGGGGGCAAGCAGATACGCAGTATTTT
TRBJ1-3 NA NA TRBV4-1 CASSQALMNSGNTIYF TGCGCCAGCAGCCAGGCCCTGATGAACTCTGGAAACACCATATATTTT
TRBJ2-3 NA NA TRBV5-1 CASSLTGSTDTQYF TGCGCCAGCAGCTTAACAGGGAGCACAGATACGCAGTATTTT
TRBJ1-2 NA NA TRBV7-2 CASSLSGERTGYTF TGTGCCAGCAGCTTATCAGGGGAGAGGACCGGCTACACCTTC
TRBJ1-3 NA few TRBV7-9 CASSSDQSGNTIYF TGTGCCAGCAGCTCAGACCAATCTGGAAACACCATATATTTT
TRBJ1-2 NA NA TRBV28 CASSSTGLVYYGYTF TGTGCCAGCAGTTCTACAGGGTTGGTTTACTATGGCTACACCTTC
TRBJ2-2 NA NA TRBV29-1 CSVRPRDRELFF TGCAGCGTTCGTCCCAGGGACCGGGAGCTGTTTTTT
TRBJ2-1 TRBD1 NA TRBV7-7 CASSAGTGLYNEQFF TGTGCTAGCAGCGCCGGGACAGGTCTCTACAATGAGCAGTTCTTC
TRBJ2-1 NA NA TRBV4-3 CASSHPGYGQFF TGCGCCAGCAGCCACCCGGGATACGGGCAGTTCTTC
TRBJ2-7 TRBD1 NA TRBV4-3 CASSQDSGQGFYEQYF TGCGCCAGCAGCCAAGATTCCGGACAGGGGTTCTACGAGCAGTACTTC
TRBJ2-1 TRBD1 NA TRBV19 CASSSSGQGGLSGPYNEQFF TGTGCCAGTAGTTCTTCGGGACAGGGCGGCCTTAGCGGACCGTACAATGAGCAGTTCTTC
TRBJ2-3 TRBD2 NA TRBV5-1 CASSLGTAGGPKLGDTQYF TGCGCCAGCAGCTTGGGTACCGCGGGAGGGCCGAAACTCGGCGATACGCAGTATTTT
TRBJ2-1 NA few TRBV28 CASSSSLNEQFF TGTGCCAGCAGTTCCAGCCTCAATGAGCAGTTCTTC
TRBJ1-2 NA NA TRBV4-3 CASKSKGNYGYTF TGCGCCTCCAAGAGTAAGGGCAACTATGGCTACACCTTC
TRBJ1-4 TRBD1 few TRBV7-2 CASSLGTGGEKLFF TGTGCCAGCAGCTTAGGGACAGGGGGAGAAAAACTGTTTTTT
TRBJ1-1 NA few TRBV5-1 CASRGMGANAEAFF TGCGCCAGCAGGGGTATGGGAGCGAACGCTGAAGCTTTCTTT
TRBJ1-3 NA NA TRBV4-3 CASDPFIPGEDSGNTIYF TGCGCCAGCGACCCTTTTATTCCAGGGGAGGACTCTGGAAACACCATATATTTT
TRBJ2-3 TRBD1 NA TRBV15 CATSRGGGSDTQYF TGTGCCACCAGCAGAGGAGGGGGCTCAGATACGCAGTATTTT
TRBJ2-1 NA few TRBV9 CASNEEGIYNEQFF TGTGCCAGCAACGAGGAGGGGATCTACAATGAGCAGTTCTTC
TRBJ1-5 NA few TRBV27 CASSPMWGIGQPQHF TGTGCCAGCAGTCCAATGTGGGGGATAGGTCAGCCCCAGCATTTT
TRBJ1-1 NA NA TRBV20-1 CSARANTEAFF TGCAGTGCTAGGGCGAACACTGAAGCTTTCTTT
TRBJ2-7 TRBD2 few TRBV11-1 CASSSGTSGTYEQYF TGTGCCAGCAGCTCCGGGACTAGCGGGACCTACGAGCAGTACTTC
TRBJ2-6 TRBD1 NA TRBV28 CASSMDRAASGANVLTF TGTGCCAGCAGTATGGACAGGGCGGCCTCTGGGGCCAACGTCCTGACTTTC
TRBJ2-1 TRBD1 NA TRBV4-3 CASSQGTGRNEQFF TGCGCCAGCAGCCAAGGGACAGGGAGGAATGAGCAGTTCTTC
TRBJ2-3 NA NA TRBV6-7 CASSIAPRELGDTQYF TGTGCCAGCAGCATCGCACCCCGGGAGTTGGGGGATACGCAGTATTTT
TRBJ2-1 NA few TRBV7-3 CASSPPGADNEQFF TGTGCCAGCAGCCCGCCTGGGGCGGACAATGAGCAGTTCTTC
TRBJ1-2 NA NA TRBV7-2 CASSLSPGTNYGYTF TGTGCCAGCAGCTTATCACCCGGAACTAACTATGGCTACACCTTC
TRBJ2-1 NA NA TRBV25-1 CASSLTGVDEQFF TGTGCCAGCAGTCTCACCGGGGTAGATGAGCAGTTCTTC
TRBJ2-4 NA NA TRBV4-1 CASSYLALAKNIQYF TGCGCCAGCAGCTACCTGGCATTAGCCAAAAACATTCAGTACTTC
TRBJ2-3 NA NA TRBV7-3 CASSPAGLPTDTQYF TGTGCCAGCAGCCCGGCTGGCCTCCCCACAGATACGCAGTATTTT
TRBJ2-3 NA NA TRBV4-3 CASSQGVRVTPTDTQYF TGCGCCAGCAGCCAAGGCGTTCGAGTTACGCCGACAGATACGCAGTATTTT
TRBJ1-2 TRBD1 NA TRBV16 CASSPTGALGYGYTF TGTGCCAGCAGCCCCACAGGGGCGCTGGGCTATGGCTACACCTTC
TRBJ2-1 TRBD2 few TRBV15 CATSMRTSGNNEQFF TGTGCCACCAGCATGCGGACTAGCGGGAACAATGAGCAGTTCTTC
TRBJ2-1 TRBD2 few TRBV7-2 CASSLRGGGGYNEQFF TGTGCCAGCAGCTTAAGGGGCGGCGGGGGTTACAATGAGCAGTTCTTC
TRBJ2-4 NA few TRBV7-2 CASSFWGNIQYF TGTGCCAGCAGCTTTTGGGGAAACATTCAGTACTTC
TRBJ1-2 TRBD1 few TRBV4-1 CASSQEGVTGVNYGYTF TGCGCCAGCAGCCAAGAGGGAGTCACAGGGGTTAACTATGGCTACACCTTC
TRBJ2-1 NA few TRBV7-9 CASSLARHHSYNEQFF TGTGCCAGCAGCTTAGCGCGCCACCACTCCTACAATGAGCAGTTCTTC
TRBJ1-1 NA NA TRBV30 CAWSVQSVLTEAFF TGTGCCTGGAGTGTGCAGAGTGTCCTCACTGAAGCTTTCTTT
TRBJ2-3 NA few TRBV7-2 CASSLVNTDTQYF TGTGCCAGCAGCTTAGTAAACACAGATACGCAGTATTTT